These 20 T cell receptor beta chains were sequenced from one sample in a study of cytomegalovirus exposure and HLA in healthy donors. Primers included in the PCR were 60 Vbeta and 13 Jbeta primers. Assay: immunoSEQ multiplex PCR; the TCRdb copy retains only in-frame clones and omits some. The sample includes around 89,000 clones, about 84% of them seen just once. The material sequenced was PBMCs. The receptor set was obtained from a girl aged 2-10 years in good health and CMV-seropositive.

V is TRBV28 and J is TRBJ2-2; the match to TRBD2 covers 7 bases. Germline V gene data show CDR1 as MDHEN and CDR2 as SYDVKM. V trimming: 5 bases; J trimming: 7 bases; junction bases outside the gene matches: 10. The CDR3 consists of 15 residues. Here the CDR3 reads CASSRGLGWVGELFF. In DNA, the CDR3 is TGTGCCAGCAGTCGAGGACTAGGGTGGGTCGGGGAGCTGTTTTTT.

This chain links TRBV29-1 with TRBJ2-7; 10 nucleotides align to TRBD2. The CDR3 is 17 amino acids. Germline CDR1 reads SQVTM; CDR2 reads ANQGSEA. Unmatched junction bases numbered 16, after V lost 4 bases and J lost 4 bases. The CDR3 nucleotides read TGCAGCGTTGTGGGGACAGAGAAGCGGGAGGGCCGGTACGAGCAGTACTTC. Translated: CSVVGTEKREGRYEQYF.

V is TRBV15 and J is TRBJ1-1; D ambiguous. Germline CDR1 and CDR2: LNHNV and YYDKDF (reference sequence). V was pared by 3 bases and J by 7 bases, with 12 bases between. This CDR3 is built from 13 residues. As DNA, the CDR3 is TGTGCCACCAGCAGGAATTTAGGAGGTGAAGCTTTCTTT. This sequence encodes CATSRNLGGEAFF.

The chain employs TRBV28 and TRBJ2-7; 9 nucleotides line up with TRBD2. Trimming cost V 2 bases and J 2 bases; bases outside gene matches: 10. Germline CDR1 and CDR2: MDHEN and SYDVKM. The CDR3 consists of 17 residues. CDR3 coding DNA: TGTGCCAGCAGTTTAGGGTTTTGGGCTAGCGGGGCCTACGAGCAGTACTTC. Its protein product is CASSLGFWASGAYEQYF.

V usage is TRBV28 and J usage is TRBJ2-1; TRBD2 aligns across 14 bases. Germline V gene data show CDR1 as MDHEN and CDR2 as SYDVKM. V shed 7 bases, J shed 6 bases, and the junction held 5 bases outside the gene matches. The CDR3 is made up of 15 amino acids. The CDR3 protein is CASTAGLAGGNEQFF. The CDR3 DNA follows: TGTGCCAGCACCGCCGGACTAGCGGGAGGCAATGAGCAGTTCTTC.

The chain uses TRBV11-2 and TRBJ1-1, with no clear D. Germline-derived CDR1 and CDR2 are SGHAT and FQNNGV. Trimming took off 1 base at V and 5 bases at J, with 5 bases between the two ends. This CDR3 contains 12 residues. The CDR3 DNA follows: TGTGCCAGCAGCTTAGGCCGGACTGAAGCTTTCTTT. This translates into CASSLGRTEAFF.

This chain uses TRBV10-3 with TRBJ1-1; D remains ambiguous. The length of the CDR3 is 11 residues. Trimming took 4 bases from V and 5 from J, leaving 5 bases between them. Germline assignment: CDR1 ENHRY and CDR2 SYGVKD. The CDR3 region has the DNA TGTGCCATCAGTGCGGGAACTGAAGCTTTCTTT. Its translation is CAISAGTEAFF.

In this sample, this clone turned up once. The gene calls are TRBV28 and TRBJ2-5, with 7 bases matching TRBD2. CDR3 length: 16 residues. V lost 5 bases, J lost 5 bases, and 14 bases stayed unmatched. Germline CDR1 and CDR2: MDHEN and SYDVKM. In DNA, the CDR3 is TGTGCCAGCAGTATACCCTCCGTGCGGGAGCGGGAGACCCAGTACTTC. As protein: CASSIPSVRERETQYF.

The chain uses TRBV30 and TRBJ2-7, with D maybe TRBD2 (6 bases). The V end was cut by 5 bases, the J end by 6 bases, with 20 bases between. This CDR3 spans 14 amino acids. CDR1 is GTSNPN and CDR2 is SVGIG in the germline V gene (reference sequence). The chain's CDR3 is CAWDRDFLLSEQYF. The CDR3 region has the DNA TGTGCCTGGGACCGGGACTTCCTTCTCTCCGAGCAGTACTTC.

The chain carries TRBV6-6 and TRBJ2-1; a possible D gene is TRBD2 (5 bases). The ends were cut back, 4 bases at V and 9 bases at J, with 22 bases in the middle. Germline loops: CDR1 MNHNY, CDR2 SVGAGI (reference sequence). The CDR3 totals 16 residues. The CDR3 is CASSSPAKHIRGEQFF. The DNA for the CDR3 is TGTGCCAGCAGTTCCCCGGCTAAGCACATCCGGGGTGAGCAGTTCTTC.

The chain couples TRBV19 to TRBJ1-5; 9 positions agree with TRBD1. There are 15 residues in the CDR3. Germline CDR1 and CDR2: LNHDA and SQIVND (reference sequence). V shed 4 bases and J 2 bases; nucleotides not matched to a gene: 3. CDR3 sequence (DNA): TGTGCCAGTAGTAACACAGGGGGCGGCAATCAGCCCCAGCATTTT. Translating gives CASSNTGGGNQPQHF.

J is TRBJ1-3 and V is TRBV29-1; D call uncertain. Germline V gives CDR1 SQVTM, CDR2 ANQGSEA. Between the trimmed V and J ends, which lost 6 bases and 0 bases, there was a span of 15 bases. The CDR3 is 15 residues long. The DNA of the CDR3 is TGCAGCGTACTTGAGGGCAGAAGCTCTGGAAACACCATATATTTT. Encoded protein: CSVLEGRSSGNTIYF.

The chain is built from TRBV29-1 and TRBJ2-1; 7 bases align to TRBD2. V shed 3 bases and J 4 bases; nucleotides not matched to a gene: 9. From germline, CDR1 is SQVTM and CDR2 ANQGSEA. The CDR3 contains 15 residues. CDR3 in amino acids: CSVDPASGIYNEQFF. The DNA of the CDR3 is TGCAGCGTTGACCCGGCTAGCGGAATATACAATGAGCAGTTCTTC.

The chain uses TRBV27 and TRBJ1-2; TRBD1 might be the D (6 bases). V shed 3 bases and J shed 7 bases, with 15 bases lying between them. The germline V gene has CDR1 MNHEY and CDR2 SMNVEV (reference sequence). This CDR3 is 14 amino acids long. CDR3 in DNA: TGTGCCAGCAGTTTCGGTGGGGGGGCGGCTGGCTACACCTTC. Encoded protein: CASSFGGGAAGYTF.

The chain combines TRBV7-8 with TRBJ1-3; tentative D call: TRBD1 (5 bases). CDR3 length: 17 amino acids. Trimming took off 1 base at V and 0 bases at J, with 13 bases between the two ends. Per the germline V gene, CDR1 is SGHVS and CDR2 is FQNEAQ. The CDR3, as DNA: TGTGCCAGCAGCTTAGTTCCGCGACAGTCCTCTGGAAACACCATATATTTT. This sequence encodes CASSLVPRQSSGNTIYF.

The chain employs TRBV27 and TRBJ1-2; D is uncertain. The CDR3 spans 15 residues. CDR1 and CDR2 (germline): MNHEY, SMNVEV (reference sequence). The germline V and J ends were trimmed by 1 base and 7 bases, with 16 bases remaining between them. The CDR3 sequence is CASSLFPGGEGGYTF. CDR3 bases: TGTGCCAGCAGTTTATTTCCGGGCGGGGAGGGTGGCTACACCTTC.

Comment on this clone: The DNA is omitted, as the CDR3 cannot be located on it reliably, and the CDR3 follows TCRdb's listing. The chain is built from TRBV25-1 and TRBJ2-7; TRBD2 reflects the table's D call only, with no check against the DNA. CDR1 and CDR2 (germline): MGHDK, SYGVNS. The CDR3 has 14 amino acids, counting both end residues. Here the CDR3 reads CASSVFWSTYEQYF.

The chain combines TRBV5-1 with TRBJ2-2, with D tentatively TRBD1 (5 bases). Germline V CDR1 and CDR2: SGHRS, YFSETQ. Trimming took off 0 bases at V and 4 bases at J, with 10 bases between the two ends. The CDR3 loop spans 15 amino acids. CDR3 residues: CASSLVLGPTGELFF. The CDR3 nucleotides read TGCGCCAGCAGCTTGGTTTTGGGGCCCACCGGGGAGCTGTTTTTT. Full variable domain (missing parts from reference TRBV5-1 and TRBJ2-2): KAGVTQTPRYLIKTRGQQVTLSCSPISGHRSVSWYQQTPGQGLQFLFEYFSETQRNKGNFPGRFSGRQFSNSRSEMNVSTLELGDSALYLCASSLVLGPTGELFFGEGSRLTVL.

The gene calls are TRBV5-1 and TRBJ2-7; D is undetermined. CDR3 length equals 13 residues. V was clipped by 4 bases and J by 2 bases, with 10 bases between them. In germline, CDR1 is SGHRS, CDR2 YFSETQ. DNA for the CDR3: TGCGCCAGCAGCCCCCCCCACACCTACGAGCAGTACTTC. Translation gives CASSPPHTYEQYF.

The chain has TRBV28 and TRBJ2-3; 14 positions match TRBD2. CDR1 MDHEN and CDR2 SYDVKM come from the germline V gene. Trimming at V came to 5 bases and at J to 1 base, leaving 8 bases not matched to a gene. This CDR3 spans 18 amino acids. This CDR3 reads CASSPGTSGSVGTDTQYF. In DNA form, the CDR3 reads TGTGCCAGCAGTCCCGGGACTAGCGGGAGTGTTGGCACAGATACGCAGTATTTT.